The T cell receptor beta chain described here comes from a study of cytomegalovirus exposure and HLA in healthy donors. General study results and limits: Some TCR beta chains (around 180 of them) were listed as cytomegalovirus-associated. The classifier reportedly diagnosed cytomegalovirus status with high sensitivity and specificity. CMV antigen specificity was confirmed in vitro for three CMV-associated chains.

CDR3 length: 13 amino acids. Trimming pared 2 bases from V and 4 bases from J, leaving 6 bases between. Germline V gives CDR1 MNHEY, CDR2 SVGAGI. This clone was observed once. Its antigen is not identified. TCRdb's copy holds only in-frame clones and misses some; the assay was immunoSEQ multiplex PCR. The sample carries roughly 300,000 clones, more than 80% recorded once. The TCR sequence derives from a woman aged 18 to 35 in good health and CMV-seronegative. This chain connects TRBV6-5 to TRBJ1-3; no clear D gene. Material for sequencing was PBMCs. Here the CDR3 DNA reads TGTGCCAGCAGTTACGGAGTCGGAAACACCATATATTTT. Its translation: CASSYGVGNTIYF.